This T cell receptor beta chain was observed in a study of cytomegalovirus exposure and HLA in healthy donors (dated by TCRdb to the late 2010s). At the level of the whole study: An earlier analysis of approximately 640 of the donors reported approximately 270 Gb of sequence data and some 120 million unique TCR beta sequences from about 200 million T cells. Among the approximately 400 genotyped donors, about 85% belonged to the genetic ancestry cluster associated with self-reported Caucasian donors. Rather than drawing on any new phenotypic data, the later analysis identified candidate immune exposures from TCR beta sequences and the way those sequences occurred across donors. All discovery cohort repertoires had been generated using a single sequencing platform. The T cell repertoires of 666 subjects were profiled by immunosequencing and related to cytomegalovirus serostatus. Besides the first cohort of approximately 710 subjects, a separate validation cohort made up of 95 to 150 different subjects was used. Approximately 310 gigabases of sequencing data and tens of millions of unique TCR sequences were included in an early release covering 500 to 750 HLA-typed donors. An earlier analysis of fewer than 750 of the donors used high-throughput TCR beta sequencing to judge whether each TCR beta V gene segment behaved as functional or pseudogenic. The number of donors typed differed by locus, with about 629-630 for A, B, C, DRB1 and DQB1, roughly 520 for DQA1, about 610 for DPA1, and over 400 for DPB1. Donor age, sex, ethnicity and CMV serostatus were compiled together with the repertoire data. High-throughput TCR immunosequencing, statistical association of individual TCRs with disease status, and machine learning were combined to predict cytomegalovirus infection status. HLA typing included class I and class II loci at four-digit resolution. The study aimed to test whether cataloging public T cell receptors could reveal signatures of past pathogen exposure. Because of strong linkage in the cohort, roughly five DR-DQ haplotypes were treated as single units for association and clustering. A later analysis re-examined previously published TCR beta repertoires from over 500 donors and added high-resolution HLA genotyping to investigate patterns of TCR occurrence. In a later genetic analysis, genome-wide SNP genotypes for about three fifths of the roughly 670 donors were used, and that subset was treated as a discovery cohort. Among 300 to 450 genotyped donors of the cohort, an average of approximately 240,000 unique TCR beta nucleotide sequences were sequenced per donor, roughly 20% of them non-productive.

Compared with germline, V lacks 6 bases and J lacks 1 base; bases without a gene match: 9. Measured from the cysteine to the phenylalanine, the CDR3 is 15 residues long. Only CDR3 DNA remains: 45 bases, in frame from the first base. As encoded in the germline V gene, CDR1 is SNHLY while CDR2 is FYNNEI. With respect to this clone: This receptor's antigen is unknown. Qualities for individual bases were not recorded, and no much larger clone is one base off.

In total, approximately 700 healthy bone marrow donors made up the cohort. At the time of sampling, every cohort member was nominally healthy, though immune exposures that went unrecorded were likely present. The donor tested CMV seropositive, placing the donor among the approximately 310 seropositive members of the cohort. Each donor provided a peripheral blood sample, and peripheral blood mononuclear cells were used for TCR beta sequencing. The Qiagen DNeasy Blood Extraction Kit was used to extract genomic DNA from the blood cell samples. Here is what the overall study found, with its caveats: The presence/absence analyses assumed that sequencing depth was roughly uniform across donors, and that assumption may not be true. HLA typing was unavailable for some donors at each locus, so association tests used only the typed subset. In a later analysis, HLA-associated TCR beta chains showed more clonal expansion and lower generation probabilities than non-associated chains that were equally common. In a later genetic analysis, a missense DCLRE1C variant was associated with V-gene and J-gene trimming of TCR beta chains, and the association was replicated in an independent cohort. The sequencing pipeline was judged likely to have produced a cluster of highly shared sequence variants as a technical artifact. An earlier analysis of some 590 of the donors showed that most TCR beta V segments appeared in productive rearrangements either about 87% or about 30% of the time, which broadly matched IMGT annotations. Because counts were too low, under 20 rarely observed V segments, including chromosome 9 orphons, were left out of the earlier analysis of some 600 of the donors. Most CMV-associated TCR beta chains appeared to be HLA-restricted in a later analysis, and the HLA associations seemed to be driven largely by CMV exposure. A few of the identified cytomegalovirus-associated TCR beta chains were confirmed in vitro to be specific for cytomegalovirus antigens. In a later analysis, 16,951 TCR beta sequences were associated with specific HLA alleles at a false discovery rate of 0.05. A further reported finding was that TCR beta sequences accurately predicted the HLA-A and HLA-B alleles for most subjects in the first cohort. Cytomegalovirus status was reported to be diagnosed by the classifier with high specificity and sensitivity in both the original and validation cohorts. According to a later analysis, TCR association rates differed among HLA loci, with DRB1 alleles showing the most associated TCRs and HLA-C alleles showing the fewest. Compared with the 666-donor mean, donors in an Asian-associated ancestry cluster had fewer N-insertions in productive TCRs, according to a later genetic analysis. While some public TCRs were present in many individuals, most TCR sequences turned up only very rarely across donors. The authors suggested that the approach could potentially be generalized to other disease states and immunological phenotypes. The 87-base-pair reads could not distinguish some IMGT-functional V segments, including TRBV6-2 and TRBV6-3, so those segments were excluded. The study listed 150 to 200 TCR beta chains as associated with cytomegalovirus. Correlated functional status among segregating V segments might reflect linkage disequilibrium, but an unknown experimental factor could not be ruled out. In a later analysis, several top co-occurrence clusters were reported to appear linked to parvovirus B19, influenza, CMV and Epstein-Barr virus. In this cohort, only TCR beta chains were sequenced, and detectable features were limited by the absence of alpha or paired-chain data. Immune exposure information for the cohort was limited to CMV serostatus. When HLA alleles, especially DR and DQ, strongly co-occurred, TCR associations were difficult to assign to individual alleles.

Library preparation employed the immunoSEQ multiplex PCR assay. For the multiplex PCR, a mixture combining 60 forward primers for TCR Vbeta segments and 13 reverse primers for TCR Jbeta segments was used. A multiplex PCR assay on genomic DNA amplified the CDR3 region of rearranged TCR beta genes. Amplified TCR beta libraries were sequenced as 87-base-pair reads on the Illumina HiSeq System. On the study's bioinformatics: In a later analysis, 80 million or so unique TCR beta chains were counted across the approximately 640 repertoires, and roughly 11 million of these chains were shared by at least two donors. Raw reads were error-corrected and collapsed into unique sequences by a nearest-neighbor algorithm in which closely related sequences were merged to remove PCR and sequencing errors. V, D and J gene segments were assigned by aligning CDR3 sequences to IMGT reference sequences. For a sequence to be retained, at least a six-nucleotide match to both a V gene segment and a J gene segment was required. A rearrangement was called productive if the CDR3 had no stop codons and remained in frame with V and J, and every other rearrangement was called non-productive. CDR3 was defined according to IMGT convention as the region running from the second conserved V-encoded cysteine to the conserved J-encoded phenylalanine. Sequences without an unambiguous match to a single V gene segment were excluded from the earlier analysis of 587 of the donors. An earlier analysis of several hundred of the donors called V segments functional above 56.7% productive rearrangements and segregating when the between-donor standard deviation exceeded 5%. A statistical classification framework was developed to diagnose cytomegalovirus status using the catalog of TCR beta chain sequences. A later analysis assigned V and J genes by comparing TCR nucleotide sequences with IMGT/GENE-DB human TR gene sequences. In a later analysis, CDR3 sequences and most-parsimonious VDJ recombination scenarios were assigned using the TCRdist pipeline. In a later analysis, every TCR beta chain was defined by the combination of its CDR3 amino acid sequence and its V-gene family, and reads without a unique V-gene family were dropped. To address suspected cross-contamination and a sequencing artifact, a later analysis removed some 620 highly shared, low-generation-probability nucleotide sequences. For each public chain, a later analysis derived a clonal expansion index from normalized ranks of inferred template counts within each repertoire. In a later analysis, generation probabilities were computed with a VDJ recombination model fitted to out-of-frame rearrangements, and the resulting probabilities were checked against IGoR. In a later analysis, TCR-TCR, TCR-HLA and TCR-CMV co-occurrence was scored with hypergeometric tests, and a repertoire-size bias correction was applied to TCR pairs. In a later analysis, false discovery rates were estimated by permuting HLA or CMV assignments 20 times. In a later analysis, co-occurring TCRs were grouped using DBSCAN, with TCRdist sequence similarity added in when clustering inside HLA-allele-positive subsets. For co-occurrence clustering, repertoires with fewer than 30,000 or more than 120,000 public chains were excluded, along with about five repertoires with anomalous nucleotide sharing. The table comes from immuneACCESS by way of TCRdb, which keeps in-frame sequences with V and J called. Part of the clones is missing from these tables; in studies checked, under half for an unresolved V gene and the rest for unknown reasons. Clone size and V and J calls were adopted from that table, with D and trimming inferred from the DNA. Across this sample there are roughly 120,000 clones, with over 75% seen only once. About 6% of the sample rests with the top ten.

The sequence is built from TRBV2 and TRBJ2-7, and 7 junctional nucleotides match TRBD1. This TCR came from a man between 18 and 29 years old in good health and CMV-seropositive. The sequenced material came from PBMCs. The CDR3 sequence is CASSVTGLRSYEQYF. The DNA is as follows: TGTGCCAGCAGCGTGACAGGGTTACGGTCCTACGAGCAGTACTTC.